This T cell receptor (beta chain) was observed in a study of T cell responses to AZD1222 COVID-19 vaccine. Overall study findings and caveats: After two AZD1222 doses, spike-specific TCR breadth and depth rose versus day 0. The donor cohort was predominantly white British with a female majority, and clonal diversity may have been underestimated. As reported, nearly half of all spike-specific TCRs target variant regions that are unmutated.

Both about-4-week and about-12-week second-dose recipients were combined. The length of the CDR3 is 17 residues. Trimming took 0 bases from V and 3 from J, leaving 15 bases between them. The V gene's germline CDR1 is SNHLY and CDR2 FYNNEI. Worth noting for this clone: Its antigen is unknown.

Produced via immunoSEQ multiplex PCR; TCRdb's table is partial and in-frame only. This table holds 100,000 to 120,000 clones, approximately 94% found once. The sample was peripheral blood, taken 28 days after the second AZD1222 dose. The clonotype originates from an adult who received the AZD1222 COVID-19 vaccine. This chain joins TRBV2 and TRBJ2-1; maybe TRBD1 (7 bases). The CDR3 bases are TGTGCCAGCAGTGAAGCGCCTTACAGGGGAGGCTACAATGAGCAGTTCTTC. It specifies CASSEAPYRGGYNEQFF.